This TCR beta chain originates from a study of monozygotic twins with inflammatory bowel disease. The length of the CDR3 is 15 residues. Germline CDR1 is SGHDN and CDR2 is FVKESK. Eight separate reactions per sample yielded the cDNA. TCRdb re-called the 5' RACE reads and catalogs CDR3 proteins one per entry, DNA excluded. The ten most abundant clones cover roughly 7% of a sample with tens of thousands of distinct CDR3 sequences. The source is a human donor with ulcerative colitis or Crohn's disease, or a healthy co-twin of an affected twin (not recorded which). Source material: blood. This chain connects TRBV14 to TRBJ2-5; with no DNA, the TCRdb D assignment of TRBD1 cannot be verified. CDR3 in amino acids: CASSPQVGAQETQYF.